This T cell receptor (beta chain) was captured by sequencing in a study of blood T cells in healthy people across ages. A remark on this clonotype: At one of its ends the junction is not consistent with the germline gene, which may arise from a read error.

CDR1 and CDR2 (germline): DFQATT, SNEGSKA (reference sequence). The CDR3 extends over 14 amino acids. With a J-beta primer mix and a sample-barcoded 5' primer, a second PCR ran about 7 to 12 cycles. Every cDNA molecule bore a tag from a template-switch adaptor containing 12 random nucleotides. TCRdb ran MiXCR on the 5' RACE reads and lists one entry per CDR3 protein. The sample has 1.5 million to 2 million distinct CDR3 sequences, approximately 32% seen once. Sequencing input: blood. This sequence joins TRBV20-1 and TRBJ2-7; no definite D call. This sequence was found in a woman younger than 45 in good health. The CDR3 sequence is CSATTPQSSCEQYF. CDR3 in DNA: TGCAGTGCTACGACACCCCAGAGCTCCTGCGAGCAGTACTTC.